This section outlines one T cell receptor beta chain sequence together with its context. This record belongs to a study of blood T cell repertoires in COVID-19. Study summary: Sites in the United States, Italy and Spain provided acute and convalescent COVID-19 samples.

Sequencing used immunoSEQ multiplex PCR; TCRdb keeps in-frame clones, though not all of them. The repertoire holds about 300,000 clones, 70% to 85% seen once, with approximately 1.5% in the top ten. The CDR3 has 15 residues. The V and J ends lost 3 bases and 8 bases, in that order; junction bases with no gene match: 7. CDR1 is SGHTA, CDR2 FQGNSA, per germline. The receptor comes from a human donor with COVID-19, enrolled during active disease. The donor label of this sample is uncertain. The rearrangement links TRBV7-2 to TRBJ1-4, with 9 bases lining up with TRBD1. Material: peripheral blood. CDR3 residues: CASSFASGQGEKLFF. For the CDR3, the DNA is TGTGCCAGCAGCTTCGCCTCCGGACAGGGGGAAAAACTGTTTTTT.